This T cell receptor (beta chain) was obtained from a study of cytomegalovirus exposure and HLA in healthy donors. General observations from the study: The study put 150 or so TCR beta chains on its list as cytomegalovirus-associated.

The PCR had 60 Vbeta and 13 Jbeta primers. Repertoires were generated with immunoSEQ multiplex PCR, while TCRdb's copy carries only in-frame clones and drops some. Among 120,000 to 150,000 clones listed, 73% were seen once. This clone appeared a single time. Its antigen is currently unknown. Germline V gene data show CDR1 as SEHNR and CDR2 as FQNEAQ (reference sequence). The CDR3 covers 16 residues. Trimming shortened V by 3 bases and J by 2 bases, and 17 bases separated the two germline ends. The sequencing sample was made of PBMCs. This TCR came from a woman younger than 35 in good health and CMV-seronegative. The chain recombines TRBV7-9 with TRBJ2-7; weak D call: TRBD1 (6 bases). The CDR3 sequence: CASSLVYAGQTYEQYV. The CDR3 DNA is TGTGCCAGCAGCTTGGTATACGCCGGACAGACCTACGAGCAGTACGTC.